This T cell receptor beta chain emerged from a study of shared clonotypes between healthy human individuals. The naive CD8 population came from CD45RO-negative cells selected for CCR7, without terminally differentiated effector memory CD45RA+ cells. Data came from immunoSEQ multiplex PCR; TCRdb stores just in-frame clones and leaves some out. The data contain 750,000 to 1,000,000 clones, nearly 95% of them seen just once; the ten biggest clones take up nearly 25%. The sample was naive CD8+ T cells sorted from blood. The sequence was collected from a man aged 30 to 39 in good health.

The CDR3: CASSLNLGGAPYNEQFF. The CDR3 DNA reads TGTGCCAGCAGCTTAAACCTAGGGGGGGCCCCCTACAATGAGCAGTTCTTC. This chain links TRBV7-2 with TRBJ2-1; D is perhaps TRBD2 (7 bases). This CDR3 has 17 amino acids. V shed 2 bases and J shed 2 bases, with 16 bases lying between them. Germline lookup yields CDR1 SGHTA and CDR2 FQGNSA.